A selection of T cell receptor beta chains follows, all from one sample in a study of Graves' ophthalmopathy and Graves' hyperthyroidism. TCRdb re-called the multiplex PCR reads through MiXCR, storing one row per CDR3 protein. The repertoire has about 500,000 distinct CDR3 sequences, about 40% of them found once; the top ten carry over 3.5%. The material sequenced was peripheral blood or thyroid tissue (not recorded which). The receptors shown here come from an adult man with Graves' hyperthyroidism. Both conserved end residues are trimmed from each CDR3.

j_gene,v_gene,CDR3aa
TRBJ2-7,TRBV2,ASSDREIISYEQY
TRBJ1-4,TRBV20-1,SAREGSTNEKLF
TRBJ1-1,TRBV7-9,ASSQEGGRITEAF
TRBJ2-5,TRBV7-9,ASSSGPPETQY
TRBJ1-2,TRBV20-1,SARDYDRGLDGYT
TRBJ1-1,TRBV5-7,ATSLPLKEAS
TRBJ2-2,TRBV12-3/TRBV12-4,ASSRRGVNTGELF
TRBJ1-3,TRBV5-1,ASSLQGHGNTIY
TRBJ1-3,TRBV19,ASSSGLRGNTIY
TRBJ2-7,TRBV19,ATRTGTGGRYEQY
TRBJ2-5,TRBV28,ASSEIAGGLGQETQY
TRBJ2-5,TRBV20-1,SAQREARETQY
TRBJ1-5,TRBV6-5,ASRPHRSNQPQH
TRBJ1-1,TRBV5-1,ASSFAGFTEAF
TRBJ2-7,TRBV2,ASSEEGWSYEQY
TRBJ2-7,TRBV25-1,ASSDFRAEQY